One sample yielded the 20 T cell receptor beta chains listed below, sequenced in a study of CD8+ T cells in alopecia areata. Extracted RNA was reverse transcribed into cDNA, the sequencing template. Sequencing was performed with immunoSEQ multiplex PCR; in TCRdb, only in-frame clones are kept and a portion is missing. The table shows approximately 150,000 clones, with around three fifths occurring only once. Treatment noted: oral pan-JAK inhibitor, 5-10 mg twice daily. Material: CD4+ T cells sorted from blood, obtained at week 24, from a patient treated with tofacitinib. The receptors here all came from a human donor with alopecia areata.

Only a few counts were recorded for this clone. The CDR3 is CSVDISGGETQYF. The CDR3 DNA is TGCAGCGTTGATATCTCAGGGGGGGAGACCCAGTACTTC. V is TRBV29-1 and J is TRBJ2-5; TRBD1 is a possible D gene (7 bases). This CDR3 region has 13 residues. Germline values: CDR1 SQVTM, CDR2 ANQGSEA. V shed 3 bases and J shed 5 bases, with 13 bases lying between them.

This clone occurred a few times. The chain joins TRBV5-6 to TRBJ2-1, with no clear D. V was shortened by 2 bases and J by 5 bases, with 8 bases between the two germline ends. The CDR3 is made up of 13 amino acids. CDR1 and CDR2 from the germline V gene are SGHDT and YYEEEE. CDR3 loop: CASSFGGNNEQFF. In DNA form, the CDR3 reads TGTGCCAGCAGCTTTGGCGGAAACAATGAGCAGTTCTTC.

The chain recombines TRBV6-1 with TRBJ1-1, with 8 bases aligning to TRBD1. V lost 6 bases and J lost 4; bases outside the gene matches: 4. CDR3 length: 13 amino acids. Germline V gene lookup returns CDR1 MNHNS and CDR2 SASEGT. The CDR3 reads CASRKGQATEAFF. The CDR3 region has the DNA TGTGCCAGCAGAAAGGGACAGGCCACTGAAGCTTTCTTT.

This clone came up a few times. J is TRBJ2-1 and V is TRBV7-3, with 7 bases identical to TRBD2. The germline V gene encodes CDR1 SGHTA and CDR2 FQGTGA. CDR3 length: 12 amino acids. V dropped 4 bases and J dropped 10; count of bases not matched to a gene: 4. DNA for the CDR3: TGTGCCAGCAGCTACCCCGGGGGGGAGCAGTTCTTC. Residues: CASSYPGGEQFF. Based on the CDR3 plus reference TRBV7-3 and TRBJ2-1, the full variable domain is GAGVSQTPSNKVTEKGKYVELRCDPISGHTALYWYRQSLGQGPEFLIYFQGTGAADDSGLPNDRFFAVRPEGSVSTLKIQRTERGDSAVYLCASSYPGGEQFFGPGTRLTVL.

For the CDR3, the DNA is TGCAGCGAGAACGGGACAAAAGAGACCCAGTACTTC. This sequence encodes CSENGTKETQYF. The V call is TRBV29-1, the J call TRBJ2-5; TRBD1 is a possible D gene (6 bases). Germline CDR1 reads SQVTM; CDR2 reads ANQGSEA. This CDR3 region has 12 residues. V was trimmed by 7 bases and J by 3 bases, leaving 12 bases between them.

The chain has TRBV2 and TRBJ2-5, with D possibly being TRBD2 (6 bases). The CDR3 sequence is 15 residues long. The germline V gene encodes CDR1 SNHLY and CDR2 FYNNEI. The V end was cut by 2 bases, the J end by 2 bases, with 12 bases between. The CDR3 reads CASSEQAGPQETQYF. DNA of the CDR3: TGTGCCAGCAGTGAACAGGCGGGGCCACAAGAGACCCAGTACTTC.

The V gene is TRBV5-1, the J gene TRBJ1-2; tentative D call: TRBD1 (6 bases). V shed 4 bases and J shed 4 bases, with 14 bases lying between them. The CDR3 totals 14 residues. Germline lookup yields CDR1 SGHRS and CDR2 YFSETQ. CDR3 protein: CASSQRQAGYGYTF. CDR3 DNA sequence: TGCGCCAGCAGCCAGAGACAGGCGGGCTATGGCTACACCTTC. The full variable domain, rest sourced from reference TRBV5-1 and TRBJ1-2, is KAGVTQTPRYLIKTRGQQVTLSCSPISGHRSVSWYQQTPGQGLQFLFEYFSETQRNKGNFPGRFSGRQFSNSRSEMNVSTLELGDSALYLCASSQRQAGYGYTFGSGTRLTVV.

The table lists this clone with a count of one. This chain joins TRBV6-5 and TRBJ2-5, with TRBD1 as a possible D gene (6 bases). Trimming shortened V by 1 base and J by 4 bases, and 10 bases separated the two germline ends. The germline gives CDR1 MNHEY, CDR2 SVGAGI. This CDR3 is 14 amino acids long. CDR3 region: CASSYFQGLETQYF. In nucleotides, the CDR3 is TGTGCCAGCAGTTACTTCCAGGGGTTAGAGACCCAGTACTTC.

J is TRBJ1-2 and V is TRBV15; 7 nucleotides agree with TRBD1. This CDR3 is built from 15 residues. CDR1 and CDR2 from the germline V gene are LNHNV and YYDKDF (reference sequence). The J segment lost 5 bases and the V segment lost 0 bases, leaving 6 bases of the junction unmatched. This chain's CDR3 is CATSRDKGGAYGYTF. The CDR3 nucleotides are TGTGCCACCAGCAGAGATAAAGGGGGCGCGTATGGCTACACCTTC.

This clone was seen more than once but under ten times. V and J are TRBV5-1 and TRBJ1-1, with TRBD1 identical over 7 bases. After removal of 0 bases from V and 3 bases from J, the junction contained 5 bases not matched to a gene. The CDR3 covers 15 residues. CDR1 and CDR2 (germline): SGHRS, YFSETQ. CDR3 protein: CASSLGNRGDTEAFF. The DNA for the CDR3 is TGCGCCAGCAGCTTGGGAAACAGGGGAGACACTGAAGCTTTCTTT.

This chain uses TRBV29-1 with TRBJ2-2, with D uncertain. Germline loops: CDR1 SQVTM, CDR2 ANQGSEA. Trimming pared 6 bases from V and 1 base from J, leaving 9 bases between. The CDR3 is made up of 13 amino acids. DNA for the CDR3: TGCAGCGTGACAACAGAGAACACCGGGGAGCTGTTTTTT. It codes for CSVTTENTGELFF.

V gene TRBV6-5 combines with J gene TRBJ2-5, with 7 bases aligning to TRBD1. The CDR3 sequence is 14 residues long. Germline assignment: CDR1 MNHEY and CDR2 SVGAGI. The V segment lost 6 bases and the J segment 1 base; nucleotides outside the gene matches: 5. In nucleotides, the CDR3 is TGTGCCAGCAGCCACAGGGGTTTCCAAGAGACCCAGTACTTC. It encodes CASSHRGFQETQYF.

The V and J genes are TRBV19 and TRBJ2-2, with TRBD1 matching 7 bases. From germline, CDR1 is LNHDA and CDR2 SQIVND (reference sequence). The CDR3 has 14 amino acids. With V trimmed by 6 bases and J by 3 bases, 4 bases remained unmatched. DNA of the CDR3: TGTGCCAGTAGCATAACAGGGGACACCGGGGAGCTGTTTTTT. Translating it yields CASSITGDTGELFF.

V gene TRBV29-1 combines with J gene TRBJ2-1; tentative D call: TRBD2 (6 bases). Trimming pared 4 bases from V and 7 bases from J, leaving 11 bases between. This CDR3 is built from 12 residues. CDR1 is SQVTM and CDR2 is ANQGSEA in the germline V gene. The CDR3 sequence: CSVVRRGNEQFF. For the CDR3, the DNA is TGCAGCGTTGTTCGCCGGGGGAATGAGCAGTTCTTC.

The rearrangement uses TRBV25-1 and TRBJ2-1; 10 positions match TRBD1. The CDR3 contains 15 residues. Germline CDR1 and CDR2: MGHDK and SYGVNS. V lost 4 bases and J lost 7; bases outside the gene matches: 7. This CDR3 reads CASSAPGQGSNEQFF. Written as DNA, the CDR3 is TGTGCCAGCAGTGCTCCGGGACAGGGGTCGAATGAGCAGTTCTTC.

This clone has only one observation. The V call is TRBV27, the J call TRBJ1-6; unclear D gene. The CDR3 consists of 14 residues. V lost 2 bases and J 7 bases, leaving 9 bases between the germline ends. The germline V gene has CDR1 MNHEY and CDR2 SMNVEV (reference sequence). DNA of the CDR3: TGTGCCAGCAGTTTAGGCTGGGCCAATTCACCCCTCCACTTT. It is translated as CASSLGWANSPLHF.

This clone has just a few counts. The chain carries TRBV5-1 and TRBJ1-1, with 7 nucleotides matching TRBD1. This CDR3 is built from 14 residues. The V gene's germline CDR1 is SGHRS and CDR2 YFSETQ. The V and J ends lost 0 bases and 7 bases, in that order; junction bases with no gene match: 6. The CDR3 sequence: CASSLAEGAVEAFF. The CDR3 DNA reads TGCGCCAGCAGCTTGGCGGAGGGGGCGGTTGAAGCTTTCTTT.

This sequence joins TRBV5-1 and TRBJ1-4; TRBD1 matches 7 bases. CDR1 and CDR2 from the germline V gene are SGHRS and YFSETQ. The CDR3 runs 15 residues. V trimming: 4 bases; J trimming: 6 bases; junction bases outside the gene matches: 9. CDR3 in amino acids: CASSSRQGSDEKLFF. DNA for the CDR3: TGCGCCAGCAGCAGCCGACAGGGTTCGGATGAAAAACTGTTTTTT. The entire variable domain, with the rest obtained from reference TRBV5-1 and TRBJ1-4, is as follows: KAGVTQTPRYLIKTRGQQVTLSCSPISGHRSVSWYQQTPGQGLQFLFEYFSETQRNKGNFPGRFSGRQFSNSRSEMNVSTLELGDSALYLCASSSRQGSDEKLFFGSGTQLSVL.

The genes are TRBV25-1 and TRBJ2-7; TRBD1 aligns across 8 bases. This CDR3 is built from 13 residues. V lost 3 bases and J lost 6; bases outside the gene matches: 4. Germline V gives CDR1 MGHDK, CDR2 SYGVNS. The CDR3 loop is CASSETGVREQYF. The CDR3 DNA is TGTGCCAGCAGTGAGACAGGGGTTCGCGAGCAGTACTTC.

This clone was seen a few times. The chain uses TRBV29-1 and TRBJ2-2, with D unclear. This CDR3 comprises 12 residues. Germline CDR1 SQVTM, CDR2 ANQGSEA. Trimming stripped 4 bases from V and 1 base from J, with 4 bases between. As DNA, the CDR3 is TGCAGCGTTGCCGGGAACACCGGGGAGCTGTTTTTT. Residues: CSVAGNTGELFF.